Below, 8 T cell receptor beta chains from the same sample are listed, as sequenced in a study of breast tumors, draining lymph nodes, adjacent tissues. TCRdb re-derived calls from the multiplex PCR reads in MiXCR, one entry per CDR3 protein. The sample has around 50,000 distinct CDR3 sequences, about 21% seen once. The sequenced sample was breast tumor tissue. All receptors come from a female donor with breast cancer. Some clones in this sample may be carry-over from other donors' samples.

This clonotype was counted a single time. Without the conserved terminal phenylalanine or tryptophan, this CDR3 likely stems from a read error. The DNA is left out, because the CDR3 cannot be placed on it with certainty; the CDR3 is given as TCRdb lists it. The chain is built from TRBV5-4 and TRBJ2-7; the table names TRBD1, a call not compared with the DNA. The CDR3 numbers 8 amino acids, ends counted. Germline CDR1 is SGHNT and CDR2 is YYREEE (reference sequence). The CDR3 here is CASRYRDR.

This clonotype is labeled as medium-sized. The rearrangement links TRBV12-3 or TRBV12-4 to TRBJ2-5; D perhaps matches TRBD1 (6 bases). The length of the CDR3 is 15 residues. With 5 bases removed from V and 5 bases from J, the gap between germline ends came to 18 bases. CDR3 nucleotide sequence: TGTGCCAGCAGTCCCCGGGCAGGGGCCAGTGAGACCCAGTACTTC. It encodes CASSPRAGASETQYF.

This clonotype has a count of ten or more. This chain connects TRBV20-1 to TRBJ2-7; unclear D gene. Germline V lookup: CDR1 DFQATT, CDR2 SNEGSKA (reference sequence). The CDR3 totals 12 residues. The germline V and J ends were trimmed by 3 bases and 0 bases, with 6 bases remaining between them. Here the CDR3 DNA reads TGCAGTGCTAGCCCGGTCTCCTACGAGCAGTACTTC. Its translation is CSASPVSYEQYF.

This clonotype has a count of ten or more. The chain combines TRBV29-1 with TRBJ2-3; D unclear. Germline values: CDR1 SQVTM, CDR2 ANQGSEA. V dropped 1 base and J dropped 2 bases, with 4 bases sitting between them. The CDR3 covers 12 residues. The CDR3: CSVEVNTDTQYF. CDR3 nucleotides: TGCAGCGTTGAAGTCAACACAGATACGCAGTATTTT.

The V call is TRBV4-1, the J call TRBJ2-4, with 7 bases lining up with TRBD1. The CDR3 totals 18 residues. The germline gives CDR1 MGHRA, CDR2 YSYEKL. After removal of 3 bases from V and 0 bases from J, the junction contained 11 bases not matched to a gene. This CDR3 is CASSQEPGTELAKNIQYF. Here the CDR3 DNA reads TGCGCCAGCAGCCAGGAACCCGGGACAGAACTAGCCAAAAACATTCAGTACTTC.

This clonotype was detected only a few times. This sequence joins TRBV6-5 and TRBJ2-2; no clear D gene. Germline V gene lookup returns CDR1 MNHEY and CDR2 SVGAGI. The ends were cut back, 8 bases at V and 5 bases at J, with 15 bases in the middle. CDR3 length equals 14 residues. CDR3 residues: CASYPAGWTGELFF. Here the CDR3 DNA reads TGTGCCAGCTATCCCGCAGGATGGACCGGGGAGCTGTTTTTT.

This clonotype appeared many times. The chain has TRBV20-1 and TRBJ2-7; TRBD2 matches 11 bases. The CDR3 sequence is 15 residues long. CDR1 is DFQATT and CDR2 is SNEGSKA in the germline V gene (reference sequence). With V trimmed by 6 bases and J by 4 bases, 11 bases remained unmatched. The CDR3 DNA follows: TGCAGTGCCGATTATAGCGGGAGGGCCGGGTACGAGCAGTACTTC. Translating gives CSADYSGRAGYEQYF.

In its sample, this clonotype is medium-sized. The rearrangement links TRBV27 to TRBJ1-2; possible D gene TRBD1, 5 bases. The CDR3 consists of 14 residues. Trimming shortened V by 2 bases and J by 4 bases, and 11 bases separated the two germline ends. Germline V gene lookup returns CDR1 MNHEY and CDR2 SMNVEV (reference sequence). The CDR3 is CASSLPGESYGYTF. CDR3 bases: TGTGCCAGCAGTTTACCGGGGGAGTCCTATGGCTACACCTTC.